This T cell receptor (beta chain) was observed in a study of regulatory T cells in long-lasting Graves disease. The CDR3 runs to 11 residues. Germline assignment: CDR1 DFQATT and CDR2 SNEGSKA (reference sequence). V lost 6 bases to trimming and J lost 4 bases, with 9 bases between them. The time point here: newly diagnosed GD, antithyroid drugs for less than 3 months. Researchers made the TCR library from RNA that was extracted from PBMCs. CDR3-region Arm-PCR and iRepertoire HTBI primers produced the TCR beta libraries. TCRdb redid the calling of the multiplex PCR reads with MiXCR, one entry per CDR3 protein. The table lists about 530,000 distinct CDR3 sequences, around 16% of them singletons. The same data also went into a second study, on T cells in Graves' hyperthyroidism and ophthalmopathy. This second study says: A set of HTBI primers served as the primers for a first-round RT-PCR of the TCR CDR3.

The receptor's source is a woman between 40 and 65 years old with Graves disease. This sequence joins TRBV20-1 and TRBJ1-1, with unresolved D. The input for sequencing was peripheral blood mononuclear cells (PBMCs), taken at new diagnosis, from a patient treated with antithyroid drugs. In DNA form, the CDR3 reads TGCAGTGCAGTGTGGGGCACTGAAGCTTTCTTT. Residues: CSAVWGTEAFF.